This TCR beta chain derives from a study of graft-versus-host responses after intestinal transplantation. This CDR3 contains 16 residues. V shed 2 bases and J 1 base; nucleotides not matched to a gene: 8. Germline CDR1 is SGHDT and CDR2 is YYEEEE. As to this clone: Its antigen is not identified.

Generated by immunoSEQ multiplex PCR, the TCRdb table keeps only in-frame clones and is missing some. This sample carries some 86,000 clones, roughly nine tenths of them seen once, and the ten largest clones take approximately 0.28%. The chain recombines TRBV5-6 with TRBJ1-1; TRBD1 agrees at 7 bases. The receptor was isolated from a human donor who was the organ donor for an intestinal transplant. The specimen was unstimulated CD4+ T cells sorted from spleen or lymph node cells, collected before transplant. The CDR3 nucleotides read TGTGCCAGCAGCTTCCGACAGGGCCCCTGGAACACTGAAGCTTTCTTT. This translates into CASSFRQGPWNTEAFF.